These T cell receptor beta chains were read from a single sample in a study of control samples from healthy donors and cancer patients. Profiled with immunoSEQ multiplex PCR; TCRdb holds only in-frame clones, not every one. In the table there are 120,000 to 150,000 clones, roughly 92% of which are singletons. Sequencing was carried out using blood. The receptors shown here come from a young man in good health. Both conserved end residues are part of each CDR3. The D gene is left open where the match is weak. Some rows mark clone size as missing; the rest say once, few, many or name a class of expanded clone.

J,size,V,D,DNA,CDR3
TRBJ1-3,-,TRBV5-6,-,TGTGCCAGCAGCATTGTTGGGAACTTCTCTGGAAACACCATATATTTT,CASSIVGNFSGNTIYF
TRBJ2-7,-,TRBV5-5,-,TGTGCCAGCAGTCTAGCTCCCTCCTACGAGCAGTACTTC,CASSLAPSYEQYF
TRBJ2-3,once,TRBV4-2,TRBD1,TGTGCCAGCAGCCAACAAGGACAGGGGGCAGATACGCAGTATTTT,CASSQQGQGADTQYF
TRBJ2-1,-,TRBV9,TRBD2,TGTGCCAGCAGCGTAACTAGCGGACCCTACAATGAGCAGTTCTTC,CASSVTSGPYNEQFF
TRBJ2-1,-,TRBV11-3,-,TGTGCCAGCAGCTTAGGAACGGGATGGTCCTACAATGAGCAGTTCTTC,CASSLGTGWSYNEQFF
TRBJ1-6,-,TRBV24-1,-,TGTGCCACCAGTGAGGGCCTTTATAATTCACCCCTCCACTTT,CATSEGLYNSPLHF
TRBJ1-5,few,TRBV28,-,TGTGCCAGCAGTTTGGGGAATCAGCCCCAGCATTTT,CASSLGNQPQHF
TRBJ1-6,-,TRBV2,TRBD1,TGTGCCAGCAGTGAAACAGGGGCTCGAAATAATTCACCCCTCCACTTT,CASSETGARNNSPLHF
TRBJ2-3,-,TRBV14,-,TGTGCCAGCAGCCAAAGCGGTGCAGATACGCAGTATTTT,CASSQSGADTQYF
TRBJ1-4,-,TRBV30,-,TGTGCCTATGGGGATGGGGGGTTTCGTGAAAAACTGTTTTTT,CAYGDGGFREKLFF
TRBJ2-7,-,TRBV19,-,TGTGCCAGTAGTACGGGAGTTACCTACGAGCAGTACTTC,CASSTGVTYEQYF
TRBJ2-1,-,TRBV7-3,TRBD2,TGTGCCAGCAGCTTAAGTGGCCCGACTAGCGGGAGCAATGAGCAGTTCTTC,CASSLSGPTSGSNEQFF
TRBJ2-1,-,TRBV21-1,-,TGTGCCAGCAGCAAAGGCGGACACCACTACAATGAGCAGTTCTTC,CASSKGGHHYNEQFF